This record covers a single T cell receptor (beta chain). Its matching antigen is unknown. This sample's treatment: 15 to 20 received Ad26.COV2.S at low or high dose, single or two shots; five or six received placebo; per-sample allocation not given. Day 63 following the first vaccine or placebo injection was when the samples were taken. The method was immunoSEQ multiplex PCR; TCRdb's version includes in-frame clones alone and lacks a portion of them. The sample carries about 460,000 clones, roughly nine tenths recorded once. The data derive from a study of Ad26.COV2.S vaccination and SARS-CoV-2 variants. Study-level findings and limits: Analyses of TCR breadth and depth may have underestimated total T cell responses. Vaccinees reportedly had broad spike-specific CD8+ and CD4+ T cell responses.

Germline V CDR1 and CDR2: LNHDA, SQIVND (reference sequence). CDR3 size: 15 residues. V trimming: 5 bases; J trimming: 4 bases; junction bases outside the gene matches: 5. This clonotype was obtained from a person between 18 and 59 years old who received the Ad26.COV2.S COVID-19 vaccine or a placebo. The chain carries TRBV19 and TRBJ1-6; 7 positions match TRBD1. This specimen was peripheral blood, taken in a trial of Ad26.COV2.S vaccine versus placebo. The CDR3 DNA reads as TGTGCCAGTAGTCCCCGGGACAGTTATAATTCACCCCTCCACTTT. Translated: CASSPRDSYNSPLHF.